One sample yielded the 4 T cell receptor beta chains listed below, sequenced in a study of Graves' ophthalmopathy and Graves' hyperthyroidism (dated by TCRdb to the late 2010s). The instrument given in TCRdb is Illumina HiSeq 2000. For repertoire sequencing, TCR beta CDR3 regions were amplified from RNA transcripts. HTBI primers and the Qiagen OneStep RT-PCR kit were used in a first-round RT-PCR, which was followed by a second-round multiplex PCR, size selection and purification. TCRdb itself trimmed the public reads at Q25 with fastp, ran MiXCR and retained productive beta chains. Every distinct CDR3 protein forms one entry, paired with its most common genes and DNA. This sample is represented by nearly 400,000 distinct CDR3 sequences; roughly 18% of them were singletons. The ten largest clonotypes hold around 1.4% of the sample. Sequenced material: peripheral blood. These receptors were taken from a woman between 18 and 29 years old with Graves' ophthalmopathy. Donor details come from another sample of the same person, matched by shared clones.

This clonotype was picked up many times. The V and J genes are TRBV7-2 and TRBJ2-7, with 14 bases that match TRBD2. This CDR3 spans 15 amino acids. J gave up 2 bases and V 5 bases, and 2 bases lay outside the gene matches. Germline V CDR1 and CDR2: SGHTA, FQGNSA. CDR3 region: CASSATSGGAYEQYF. The CDR3 DNA reads TGTGCCAGCAGCGCGACTAGCGGGGGGGCCTACGAGCAGTACTTC.

This clonotype was found many times. The chain links TRBV5-1 to TRBJ2-7, with TRBD2 matching over 7 bases. Germline V gene data show CDR1 as SGHRS and CDR2 as YFSETQ. This CDR3 contains 15 residues. V shed 4 bases and J 0 bases; nucleotides not matched to a gene: 7. CDR3 in amino acids: CASSRGEGYSYEQYF. In nucleotides, the CDR3 is TGCGCCAGCAGCCGCGGGGAGGGCTACTCCTACGAGCAGTACTTC.

The chain recombines TRBV6-1 with TRBJ2-5; a possible D gene is TRBD1 (5 bases). V was cut by 8 bases and J by 4 bases, with 14 bases left in between. Germline-derived CDR1 and CDR2 are MNHNS and SASEGT. The CDR3 contains 13 residues. In nucleotides, the CDR3 is TGTGCCAGCCGGAAGGGGTATGGAGAGACCCAGTACTTC. It yields the protein CASRKGYGETQYF.

V and J are TRBV12-3 or TRBV12-4 and TRBJ1-2; 9 nucleotides line up with TRBD1. J lost 8 bases, V lost 7 bases, and 8 bases had no gene match. The CDR3 contains 13 residues. In DNA, the CDR3 is TGTGCCAGCACCGGGACAGGGTTTTGGGGCTACACCTTC. This gives the protein CASTGTGFWGYTF.